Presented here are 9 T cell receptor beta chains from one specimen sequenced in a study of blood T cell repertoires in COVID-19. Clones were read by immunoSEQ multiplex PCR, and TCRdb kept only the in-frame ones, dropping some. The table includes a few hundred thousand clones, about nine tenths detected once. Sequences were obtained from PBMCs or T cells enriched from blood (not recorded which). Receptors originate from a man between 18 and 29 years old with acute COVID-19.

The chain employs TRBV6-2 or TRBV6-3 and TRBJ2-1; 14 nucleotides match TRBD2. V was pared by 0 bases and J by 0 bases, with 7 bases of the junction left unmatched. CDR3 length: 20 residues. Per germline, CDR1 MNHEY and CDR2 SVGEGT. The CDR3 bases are TGTGCCAGCAGTTACTCCTCCGGGACTAGCGGGAGCATCTCCTACAATGAGCAGTTCTTC. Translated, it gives CASSYSSGTSGSISYNEQFF.

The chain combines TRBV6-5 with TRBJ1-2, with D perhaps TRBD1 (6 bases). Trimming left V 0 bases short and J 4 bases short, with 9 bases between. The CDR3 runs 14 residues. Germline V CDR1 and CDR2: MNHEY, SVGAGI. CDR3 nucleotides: TGTGCCAGCAGTTACTCGAACAGGGCCTATGGCTACACCTTC. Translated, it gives CASSYSNRAYGYTF.

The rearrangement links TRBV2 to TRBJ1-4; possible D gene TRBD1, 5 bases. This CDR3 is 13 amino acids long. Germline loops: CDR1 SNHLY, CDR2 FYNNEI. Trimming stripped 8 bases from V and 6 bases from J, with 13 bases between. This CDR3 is CASRQGEDEKLFF. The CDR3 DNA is TGTGCCAGCCGACAAGGGGAGGATGAAAAACTGTTTTTT.

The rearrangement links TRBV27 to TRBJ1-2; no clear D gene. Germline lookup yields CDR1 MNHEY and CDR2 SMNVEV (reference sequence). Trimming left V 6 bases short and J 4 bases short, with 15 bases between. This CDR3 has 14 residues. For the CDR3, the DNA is TGTGCCAGCAGCCTGCCCCCGCCGAGCTATGGCTACACCTTC. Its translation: CASSLPPPSYGYTF.

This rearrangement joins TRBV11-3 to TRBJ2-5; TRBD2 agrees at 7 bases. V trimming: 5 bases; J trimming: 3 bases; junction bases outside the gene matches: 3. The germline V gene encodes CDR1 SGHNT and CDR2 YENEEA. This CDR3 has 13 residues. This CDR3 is CASSARGEETQYF. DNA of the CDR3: TGTGCCAGCAGCGCCCGGGGGGAAGAGACCCAGTACTTC.

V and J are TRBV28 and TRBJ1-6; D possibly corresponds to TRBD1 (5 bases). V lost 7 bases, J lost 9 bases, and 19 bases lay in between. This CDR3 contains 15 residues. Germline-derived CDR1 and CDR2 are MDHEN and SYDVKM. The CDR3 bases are TGTGCCAGCAAAAACCTATCGGGGAGGGGTTCACCCCTCCACTTT. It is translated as CASKNLSGRGSPLHF.

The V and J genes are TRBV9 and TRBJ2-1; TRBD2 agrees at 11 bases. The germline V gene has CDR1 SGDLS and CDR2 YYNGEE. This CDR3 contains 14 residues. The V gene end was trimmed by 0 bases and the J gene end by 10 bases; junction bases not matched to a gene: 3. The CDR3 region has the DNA TGTGCCAGCAGCGTAGGTCCTAGCGGGGGGGAGCAGTTCTTC. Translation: CASSVGPSGGEQFF.

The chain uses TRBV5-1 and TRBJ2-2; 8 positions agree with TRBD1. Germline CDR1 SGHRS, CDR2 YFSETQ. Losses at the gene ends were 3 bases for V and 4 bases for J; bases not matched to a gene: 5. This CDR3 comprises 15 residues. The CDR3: CASSSGQATTGELFF. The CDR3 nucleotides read TGCGCCAGCAGCTCGGGACAGGCGACCACCGGGGAGCTGTTTTTT.

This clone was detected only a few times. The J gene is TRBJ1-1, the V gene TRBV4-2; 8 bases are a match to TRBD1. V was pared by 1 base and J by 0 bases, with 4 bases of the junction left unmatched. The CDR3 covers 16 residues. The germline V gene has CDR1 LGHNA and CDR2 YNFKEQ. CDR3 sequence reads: CASSQGTGTMNTEAFF. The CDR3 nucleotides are TGTGCCAGCAGCCAAGGGACAGGGACTATGAACACTGAAGCTTTCTTT.